One and the same sample provided the 22 T cell receptor beta chains below, sequenced in a study of blood T cell repertoires in COVID-19. Repertoires were generated with immunoSEQ multiplex PCR, while TCRdb's copy carries only in-frame clones and drops some. The table lists 150,000 to 200,000 clones, just under 95% of them singletons. The material sequenced was peripheral blood. These receptors all stem from a woman between 45 and 60 years old with acute or convalescent COVID-19.

The chain carries TRBV7-2 and TRBJ1-2; 7 positions agree with TRBD1. The germline gives CDR1 SGHTA, CDR2 FQGNSA. With 6 bases clipped from V and 6 bases from J, the junction kept 7 bases outside the gene matches. The CDR3 is 13 residues long. The CDR3 region has the DNA TGTGCCAGCAGGATACAGGGGAACGATGGCTACACCTTC. Amino acids: CASRIQGNDGYTF. The whole variable domain, filled in from reference TRBV7-2 and TRBJ1-2, reads GAGVSQSPSNKVTEKGKDVELRCDPISGHTALYWYRQSLGQGLEFLIYFQGNSAPDKSGLPSDRFSAERTGGSVSTLTIQRTQQEDSAVYLCASRIQGNDGYTFGSGTRLTVV.

V and J are TRBV28 and TRBJ1-2, with D uncertain. V lost 2 bases and J 5 bases, leaving 6 bases between the germline ends. From germline, CDR1 is MDHEN and CDR2 SYDVKM. The CDR3 contains 12 residues. The CDR3 coding sequence is TGTGCCAGCAGTTTAAGGGAGTATGGCTACACCTTC. Protein product: CASSLREYGYTF.

The chain couples TRBV6-5 to TRBJ1-5; 7 positions agree with TRBD1. The ends lost 3 bases at V and 4 bases at J; junction bases unmatched: 3. From germline, CDR1 is MNHEY and CDR2 SVGAGI. The CDR3 extends over 14 amino acids. CDR3 sequence: CASSYGQANQPQHF. The CDR3 DNA reads TGTGCCAGCAGTTATGGACAGGCAAATCAGCCCCAGCATTTT.

V and J are TRBV27 and TRBJ2-7, with 10 positions matching TRBD2. Unmatched junction bases numbered 4, after V lost 6 bases and J lost 2 bases. Germline V gene sequence: CDR1 MNHEY, CDR2 SMNVEV (reference sequence). CDR3 length equals 14 residues. CDR3 DNA sequence: TGTGCCAGCAGCAGCGGGAGGGCCCCCTACGAGCAGTACTTC. Protein: CASSSGRAPYEQYF.

CDR3: CASSLTGTGGKKLFF. As DNA, the CDR3 is TGTGCCAGCAGTCTCACCGGGACAGGGGGGAAAAAACTGTTTTTT. V usage is TRBV28 and J usage is TRBJ1-4; 11 bases are shared with TRBD1. From germline, CDR1 is MDHEN and CDR2 SYDVKM. The CDR3 has 15 residues. The V and J ends lost 5 bases and 9 bases, in that order; junction bases with no gene match: 8.

The genes are TRBV2 and TRBJ1-5; D is possibly TRBD1 (5 bases). V gave up 5 bases and J gave up 2 bases, with 13 bases separating them. Germline assignment: CDR1 SNHLY and CDR2 FYNNEI. The CDR3 extends over 15 amino acids. DNA for the CDR3: TGTGCCAGCAGTCCTCAGGGTTACGGCAATCAGCCCCAGCATTTT. Amino acids: CASSPQGYGNQPQHF.

The rearrangement uses TRBV5-4 and TRBJ1-1; D is possibly TRBD1 (6 bases). Germline V gives CDR1 SGHNT, CDR2 YYREEE (reference sequence). The CDR3 is 12 amino acids. V was shortened by 0 bases and J by 10 bases, with 10 bases between the two germline ends. The CDR3 sequence: CASSLEGEGAFF. CDR3 nucleotides: TGTGCCAGCAGCTTGGAGGGGGAAGGAGCTTTCTTT.

This rearrangement joins TRBV14 to TRBJ1-2; the D is unclear. The germline V gene encodes CDR1 SGHDN and CDR2 FVKESK. V lost 4 bases and J lost 3, with 12 bases in between. The CDR3 has 14 amino acids. This chain's CDR3 is CASSREAWDYGYTF. CDR3 in DNA: TGTGCCAGCAGCCGGGAGGCCTGGGACTATGGCTACACCTTC.

This chain joins TRBV6-5 and TRBJ1-2, with D possibly being TRBD1 (6 bases). Trimming removed 6 bases from V and 6 bases from J, with 14 bases in between. CDR1 is MNHEY, CDR2 SVGAGI, per germline. The CDR3 is 13 amino acids. The CDR3 is CASSIRGRDGYTF. In DNA, the CDR3 is TGTGCCAGCAGCATCAGGGGTCGGGATGGCTACACCTTC.

This chain uses TRBV7-3 with TRBJ2-2; D not resolved. Germline CDR1 SGHTA, CDR2 FQGTGA. The ends were cut back, 4 bases at V and 6 bases at J, with 9 bases in the middle. CDR3 length: 13 residues. CDR3 region: CASSSTAPGELFF. CDR3 nucleotide sequence: TGTGCCAGCAGCTCCACAGCTCCCGGGGAGCTGTTTTTT. Full variable domain (missing parts from reference TRBV7-3 and TRBJ2-2): GAGVSQTPSNKVTEKGKYVELRCDPISGHTALYWYRQSLGQGPEFLIYFQGTGAADDSGLPNDRFFAVRPEGSVSTLKIQRTERGDSAVYLCASSSTAPGELFFGEGSRLTVL.

The gene calls are TRBV27 and TRBJ2-1; 14 positions agree with TRBD2. With 5 bases clipped from V and 9 bases from J, the junction kept 9 bases outside the gene matches. This CDR3 contains 16 residues. The germline V gene encodes CDR1 MNHEY and CDR2 SMNVEV (reference sequence). This CDR3 reads CASSGMTSGGASEQFF. Here the CDR3 DNA reads TGTGCCAGCAGTGGAATGACTAGCGGGGGGGCGTCTGAGCAGTTCTTC.

The chain recombines TRBV4-1 with TRBJ2-7; 7 bases fit TRBD2. V lost 4 bases, J lost 2 bases, and 8 bases stayed unmatched. Germline values: CDR1 MGHRA, CDR2 YSYEKL. The CDR3 runs 15 residues. CDR3 in DNA: TGCGCCAGCAGCCGGCTAGCGGCTCAACCCTACGAGCAGTACTTC. Residues: CASSRLAAQPYEQYF.

The chain is built from TRBV2 and TRBJ1-2; D uncertain. The germline V gene encodes CDR1 SNHLY and CDR2 FYNNEI. V was shortened by 4 bases and J by 2 bases, with 11 bases between the two germline ends. The CDR3 totals 14 residues. The CDR3 spells CASSGTGWNYGYTF. DNA of the CDR3: TGTGCCAGCAGTGGGACGGGATGGAACTATGGCTACACCTTC.

CDR3 region: CASRQVNTEAFF. The DNA for the CDR3 is TGCGCCAGCAGACAGGTGAACACTGAAGCTTTCTTT. This chain joins TRBV10-2 and TRBJ1-1; tentatively, D is TRBD1 (5 bases). The CDR3 runs 12 residues. CDR1 and CDR2 from the germline V gene are WSHSY and SAAADI. Deletions cut 6 bases from V and 0 bases from J, with 5 bases between.

The chain recombines TRBV9 with TRBJ2-5, with D maybe TRBD1 (5 bases). The CDR3 totals 14 residues. The V and J ends lost 2 bases and 1 base respectively, with 9 bases between them. Germline CDR1 is SGDLS and CDR2 is YYNGEE. The CDR3 region has the DNA TGTGCCAGCAGCGTGGGGCACCTCCAAGAGACCCAGTACTTC. Translated, it gives CASSVGHLQETQYF.

The chain uses TRBV27 and TRBJ2-2; D is uncertain. From germline, CDR1 is MNHEY and CDR2 SMNVEV (reference sequence). This CDR3 has 14 residues. V lost 5 bases to trimming and J lost 4 bases, with 11 bases between them. The CDR3 protein is CASSLLSSTGELFF. CDR3 sequence (DNA): TGTGCCAGCAGTCTTCTTTCTAGCACCGGGGAGCTGTTTTTT.

The J gene is TRBJ1-1, the V gene TRBV5-1, with TRBD1 as a possible D gene (5 bases). The CDR3 length is 14 residues. Germline CDR1 is SGHRS and CDR2 is YFSETQ. The ends were cut back, 7 bases at V and 1 base at J, with 14 bases in the middle. The CDR3 here is CASQGSTPNTEAFF. DNA for the CDR3: TGCGCCAGCCAGGGTTCAACACCGAACACTGAAGCTTTCTTT.

This chain joins TRBV6-2 or TRBV6-3 and TRBJ2-5; 11 bases map to TRBD2. CDR1 and CDR2 (germline): MNHEY, SVGEGT. The CDR3 totals 16 residues. V lost 4 bases to trimming and J lost 4 bases; unmatched junction nucleotides: 8. CDR3 sequence: CASSSPLAGAGETQYF. In DNA form, the CDR3 reads TGTGCCAGCAGTTCCCCACTAGCGGGAGCCGGAGAGACCCAGTACTTC.

This chain uses TRBV10-3 with TRBJ1-6; no definite D call. Germline CDR1 ENHRY, CDR2 SYGVKD. This CDR3 contains 14 residues. Trimming removed 2 bases at V and 5 bases at J, with 7 bases between. The CDR3 coding sequence is TGTGCCATCAGTGAGGGGCAGGATAATTCACCCCTCCACTTT. It encodes CAISEGQDNSPLHF.

This clone showed up just once. This chain joins TRBV7-2 and TRBJ2-2, with TRBD2 identical over 8 bases. V lost 5 bases to trimming and J lost 10 bases; unmatched junction nucleotides: 15. The CDR3 length is 16 residues. CDR1 SGHTA and CDR2 FQGNSA come from the germline V gene. CDR3 sequence (DNA): TGTGCCAGCAGCCCACATCCCCTCGGGGGGGCAGCGGAGCTGTTTTTT. It is translated as CASSPHPLGGAAELFF.

The V gene is TRBV4-2, the J gene TRBJ1-2; 12 bases fit TRBD1. Trimming cost V 0 bases and J 4 bases; bases outside gene matches: 6. The length of the CDR3 is 17 residues. CDR1 and CDR2 (germline): LGHNA, YNFKEQ. CDR3 protein: CASSQDRGTGGLYGYTF. CDR3 DNA sequence: TGTGCCAGCAGCCAAGATCGTGGGACAGGGGGCCTCTATGGCTACACCTTC.

The chain uses TRBV20-1 and TRBJ1-2; 8 bases map to TRBD1. Germline CDR1 is DFQATT and CDR2 is SNEGSKA (reference sequence). The CDR3 totals 14 residues. J lost 5 bases, V lost 3 bases, and 8 bases had no gene match. The CDR3 DNA is TGCAGTGCTAGTGAAACAGGGGGAGGTTATGGCTACACCTTC. It encodes CSASETGGGYGYTF.